This T cell receptor (beta chain) was identified during a study of blood T cell repertoires in COVID-19. The germline V gene encodes CDR1 LGHNA and CDR2 YNFKEQ. V gave up 3 bases and J gave up 4 bases, with 4 bases separating them. The CDR3 runs 11 residues. Measured with immunoSEQ multiplex PCR; TCRdb has only the in-frame clones, and not every one. The data hold about 300,000 clones, with nearly 90% observed a single time. The sequenced material came from peripheral blood. The source of this sequence is a woman aged 30 to 39 with COVID-19, enrolled during active disease. The chain is built from TRBV4-2 and TRBJ2-7; no reliable D call. The CDR3: CASSHQYEQYF. The CDR3 nucleotides read TGTGCCAGCAGCCACCAGTACGAGCAGTACTTC.